This T cell receptor beta chain emerged from a study of shared clonotypes between healthy human individuals. A note on this clone: This CDR3 is also generated by other DNA sequences in the sample.

Produced via immunoSEQ multiplex PCR; TCRdb's table is partial and in-frame only. This sample carries some 2,000,000 clones, 85% to 95% of them seen once, and the ten largest clones take 0.1% to 0.15%. Germline loops: CDR1 SGHTA, CDR2 FQGNSA. Trimming removed 1 base at V and 4 bases at J, with 8 bases between. The CDR3 spans 14 residues. V is TRBV7-2 and J is TRBJ1-3; no definite D call. This TCR was sampled from a man aged 18 to 30 in good health. The material sequenced was naive CD4+ T cells sorted from blood. The subset was: CD45RA+ positively selected. CDR3 bases: TGTGCCAGCAGCTTAGGGGTATCCGGAAACACCATATATTTT. Translating it yields CASSLGVSGNTIYF. Variable domain in full (rest from reference TRBV7-2 and TRBJ1-3): GAGVSQSPSNKVTEKGKDVELRCDPISGHTALYWYRQSLGQGLEFLIYFQGNSAPDKSGLPSDRFSAERTGGSVSTLTIQRTQQEDSAVYLCASSLGVSGNTIYFGEGSWLTVV.